This TCR beta chain was found in a study of response to subunit inactivated influenza vaccine. V dropped 6 bases and J dropped 3 bases, with 16 bases sitting between them. Germline V gives CDR1 DFQATT, CDR2 SNEGSKA (reference sequence). The CDR3 is 14 residues long. General study findings and limits: It was the authors' suggestion that each seasonal influenza vaccination recruits few new T cells.

TCRdb itself ran the RT-PCR reads through MiXCR, one entry per CDR3 protein. This table holds 500,000 to 650,000 distinct CDR3 sequences, roughly 8.2% found once. Concerning this clonotype: Antigen specificity is unknown.

The genes are TRBV20-1 and TRBJ2-3, with D possibly being TRBD1 (7 bases). This TCR was sampled from a man aged 50 to 69 who received an inactivated influenza vaccine. Sample: PBMCs from blood, taken less than 30 months after vaccination. The CDR3, as DNA: TGCAGTGCCACGACAGGGAGCGGGACAGATACGCAGTATTTT. It specifies CSATTGSGTDTQYF.